This record covers a single T cell receptor beta chain. This specimen comes from a study of control samples from healthy donors and cancer patients. The V gene's germline CDR1 is MNHEY and CDR2 SVGAGI. This CDR3 has 16 residues. Trimming at V came to 4 bases and at J to 9 bases, leaving 13 bases not matched to a gene. The table came from immunoSEQ multiplex PCR; TCRdb's copy has only in-frame clones and leaves some out. The sample lists over 150,000 clones; about 95% were seen once. The origin of this receptor is a man aged 60 to 75 with colorectal cancer. This chain joins TRBV6-5 and TRBJ2-1; 9 positions agree with TRBD2. Input material: PBMCs. CDR3 bases: TGTGCCAGCAGTTTCCGGACTAGCGTAGTATTCGGTGAGCAGTTCTTC. Its protein is CASSFRTSVVFGEQFF.